This paragraph reports one T cell receptor beta chain. The data were produced by immunoSEQ multiplex PCR, yet TCRdb's version contains in-frame clones alone and is incomplete. Of 60,000 to 70,000 clones in the sample, 80% to 95% are singletons; the top ten hold 11%. The record originates from a study of Tregs in tolerant kidney transplant recipients. The sequence was collected from a human donor who received a combined kidney and bone marrow transplant. Here the sequenced sample was CD8+ T cells from blood, taken before the transplant.

CDR3 DNA sequence: TGTGCCAGCAGTGAACTGGGGGCCTTCAATGAGCAGTTCTTC. It encodes CASSELGAFNEQFF. This chain uses TRBV6-1 with TRBJ2-1; tentative D call: TRBD1 (6 bases). Germline V gene data show CDR1 as MNHNS and CDR2 as SASEGT. V was cut by 2 bases and J by 6 bases, with 11 bases left in between. CDR3 size: 14 residues.